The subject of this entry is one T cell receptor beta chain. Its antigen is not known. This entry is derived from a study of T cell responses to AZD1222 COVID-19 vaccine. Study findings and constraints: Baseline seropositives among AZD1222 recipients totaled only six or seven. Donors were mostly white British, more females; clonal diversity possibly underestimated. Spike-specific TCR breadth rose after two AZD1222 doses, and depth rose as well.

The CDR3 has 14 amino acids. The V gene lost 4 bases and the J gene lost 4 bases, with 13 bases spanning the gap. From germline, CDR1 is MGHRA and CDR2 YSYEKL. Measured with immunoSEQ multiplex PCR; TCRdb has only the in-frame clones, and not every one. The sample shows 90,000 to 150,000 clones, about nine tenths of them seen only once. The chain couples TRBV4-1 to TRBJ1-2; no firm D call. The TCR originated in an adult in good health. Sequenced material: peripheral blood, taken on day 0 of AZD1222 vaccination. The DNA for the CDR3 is TGCGCCAGCAGCCTCGCGAGAGGGTCCTATGGCTACACCTTC. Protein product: CASSLARGSYGYTF.